This T cell receptor beta chain was identified in a study of identifying expanded T cells in peripheral blood (dated by TCRdb to the late 2010s). Notes on the research overall: Technical replicates were generated by sequencing separate aliquots of the same genomic DNA pool, with four replicates compared pairwise. Broader findings and caveats from the paper: For all healthy donors, the variance in clone template counts between two-week samples rose significantly as total template count increased. Between technical replicates the binomial model flagged roughly 1.1 differentially abundant clones, whereas over roughly 2 weeks the binomial model flagged about 15 and over four weeks approximately 20. It was expected by the authors that biological variance in healthy repertoires might increase further over much longer intervals, such as months to years. Both the number of clones called differentially abundant and the false-positive rate were significantly reduced by the beta-binomial model across all healthy-donor time intervals.

No immune events such as infections were documented for the healthy donors during the collection period. Time-dependent variance in a beta-binomial model of T-cell clone differential abundance was calibrated using healthy-donor blood repertoires as a training cohort. There were 10 healthy donors in the training cohort, of whom 3 were female and 7 were male. The donors were between roughly 25 and 70 years old, with an average age of about 40 years. Obtained from a commercial supplier, whole blood was collected from each healthy donor at three time points set 2 to 3 weeks apart. For immunosequencing, genomic DNA was extracted from unsorted whole blood. TCRbeta CDR3 regions were profiled by bias-controlled multiplex PCR amplification of genomic DNA with the immunoSEQ Assay. The paper's processing steps were these. To quantify the absolute abundance of each unique TCRbeta CDR3 region, the sequences were collapsed and filtered. Differential abundance was tested with a binomial (Fisher-equivalent) model and with a beta-binomial model adding time-dependent variance fitted from healthy donors. Clones with fewer than 5 combined templates were excluded, and clones with Benjamini-Hochberg FDR below 0.01 were called differentially abundant. The form v = (b*log(k)+a)^2 was used to model beta-binomial variance as a function of total template count across the two samples. Not all clones reach the TCRdb copy of this immuneACCESS table, which keeps in-frame sequences only. Checked studies attribute under half of the gap to unresolved V genes and leave the rest unexplained. D and trimming were read from the DNA, whereas the V and J calls and clone size are those reported in that table. For this sample there are about 94,000 clones; approximately 88% appear just once. Approximately 5.4% of the sample is in the top ten clones.

Only a few counts were recorded for this clone. Its antigen remains undetermined. No much larger clone is present one base from it, and per-base qualities are unavailable. Deletion took 5 bases off V and 5 bases off J, with a span of 12 bases between the germline ends. CDR1 and CDR2 are drawn from the germline V gene: MNHNS, SASEGT. Including the terminal cysteine and phenylalanine, the CDR3 comprises 14 residues. Only the CDR3 part of the read is kept: 42 bases, read in frame from the first base. The chain is assembled from TRBV6-1 and TRBJ2-2; no D segment can be confidently identified. The sequencing sample was made of blood. The clonotype was recovered from a person aged 18 to 69 in good health. The CDR3 corresponds to CASSFKTETGELFF. The DNA is TGTGCCAGCAGTTTCAAAACAGAGACCGGGGAGCTGTTTTTT.